The clone carrying this T cell receptor beta chain was detected once. Antigen unknown. The sample comes from a study of Tregs in tolerant kidney transplant recipients. Germline V gives CDR1 SNHLY, CDR2 FYNNEI. The V end was cut by 4 bases, the J end by 5 bases, with 12 bases between. The CDR3 contains 15 residues. Using immunoSEQ multiplex PCR, the repertoire was profiled, and TCRdb retains in-frame clones only, with some absent. This table holds about 64,000 clones, roughly 98% found once. Notes on the study in general: Nucleotide sequences could not be compared across some patients' samples due to primer changes. No direct test of biological reproducibility was done here.

Sequences were derived from Tregs from blood, sampled before the transplant. The chain is built from TRBV2 and TRBJ1-6; no clear D gene. The TCR originated in a human donor who received a combined kidney and bone marrow transplant. The CDR3 sequence is CASSVSGRDNSPLHF. CDR3 nucleotide sequence: TGTGCCAGCAGTGTGTCGGGGAGGGATAATTCACCCCTCCACTTT.